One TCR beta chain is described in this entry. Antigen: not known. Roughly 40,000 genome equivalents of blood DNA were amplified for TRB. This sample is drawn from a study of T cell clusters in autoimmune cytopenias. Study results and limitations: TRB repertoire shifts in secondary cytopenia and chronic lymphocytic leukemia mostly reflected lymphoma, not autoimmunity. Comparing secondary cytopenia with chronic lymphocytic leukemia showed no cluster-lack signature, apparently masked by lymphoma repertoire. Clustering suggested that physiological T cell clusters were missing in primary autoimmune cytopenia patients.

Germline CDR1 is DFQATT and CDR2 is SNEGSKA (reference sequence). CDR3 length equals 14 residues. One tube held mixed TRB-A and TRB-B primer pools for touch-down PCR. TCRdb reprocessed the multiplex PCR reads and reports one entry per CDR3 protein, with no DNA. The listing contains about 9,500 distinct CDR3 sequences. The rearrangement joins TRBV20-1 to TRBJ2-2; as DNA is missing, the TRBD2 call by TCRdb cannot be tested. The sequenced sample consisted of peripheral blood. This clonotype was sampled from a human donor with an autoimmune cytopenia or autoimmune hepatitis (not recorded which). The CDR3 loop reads CSARVGGAGGELFF.